A single sample gave rise to the 25 T cell receptor beta chains below, sequenced in a study of cytomegalovirus exposure and HLA in healthy donors. PCR employed 60 Vbeta and 13 Jbeta primers. Method: immunoSEQ multiplex PCR; TCRdb's copy keeps in-frame clones and lacks some. The table has hundreds of thousands of clones, just under 70% seen once. Sequenced input: PBMCs. The receptors were gathered from a man aged 40-55 years in good health and CMV-seropositive.

V is TRBV19 and J is TRBJ1-2; TRBD1 agrees at 9 bases. V trimming: 7 bases; J trimming: 4 bases; junction bases outside the gene matches: 7. The CDR3 extends over 14 amino acids. Germline loops: CDR1 LNHDA, CDR2 SQIVND (reference sequence). CDR3 nucleotides: TGTGCCAGTATTGCGGGACAGGGAGGCTATGGCTACACCTTC. Translation gives CASIAGQGGYGYTF.

V is TRBV11-2 and J is TRBJ2-7; a possible D gene is TRBD1 (6 bases). The ends were cut back, 5 bases at V and 3 bases at J, with 20 bases in the middle. The CDR3 is 16 amino acids. Germline V gives CDR1 SGHAT, CDR2 FQNNGV. Here the CDR3 DNA reads TGTGCCAGCAGCGGTCAAGCCCCAGGGGAACGCTACGAGCAGTACTTC. Protein sequence: CASSGQAPGERYEQYF.

This rearrangement joins TRBV2 to TRBJ1-4, with a weak D call TRBD1 (6 bases). CDR3 size: 14 residues. CDR1 and CDR2 (germline): SNHLY, FYNNEI. Deletions cut 8 bases from V and 8 bases from J, with 18 bases between. This CDR3 reads CASHGVGGPEKLFF. CDR3 DNA sequence: TGTGCCAGCCACGGCGTTGGGGGCCCGGAAAAACTGTTTTTT.

CDR3 sequence: CASSLDGGPQNSPLHF. As DNA, the CDR3 is TGTGCCAGCAGCTTGGATGGAGGACCTCAAAATTCACCCCTCCACTTT. The V call is TRBV5-4, the J call TRBJ1-6; D ambiguous. Trimming removed 0 bases from V and 7 bases from J, with 14 bases in between. CDR1 SGHNT and CDR2 YYREEE come from the germline V gene (reference sequence). The CDR3 loop spans 16 amino acids.

On this clone: Other DNA sequences of this sample code for an identical CDR3. The chain joins TRBV19 to TRBJ2-2; 8 positions match TRBD1. With 8 bases clipped from V and 0 bases from J, the junction kept 5 bases outside the gene matches. Looked up from germline, CDR1 is LNHDA and CDR2 is SQIVND (reference sequence). CDR3 length: 15 amino acids. The CDR3 sequence is CASRTGGPNTGELFF. For the CDR3, the DNA is TGTGCCAGTCGTACAGGGGGACCGAACACCGGGGAGCTGTTTTTT. Variable domain in full (rest from reference TRBV19 and TRBJ2-2): DGGITQSPKYLFRKEGQNVTLSCEQNLNHDAMYWYRQDPGQGLRLIYYSQIVNDFQKGDIAEGYSVSREKKESFPLTVTSAQKNPTAFYLCASRTGGPNTGELFFGEGSRLTVL.

This clone was detected once. The J gene is TRBJ2-5, the V gene TRBV11-3, with D possibly being TRBD1 (6 bases). Germline loops: CDR1 SGHNT, CDR2 YENEEA. The V end was cut by 1 base, the J end by 3 bases, with 18 bases between. The CDR3 sequence is 17 residues long. The CDR3 sequence is CASSLGQGMESEETQYF. In nucleotides, the CDR3 is TGTGCCAGCAGCTTAGGGCAGGGGATGGAATCGGAAGAGACCCAGTACTTC.

V and J are TRBV2 and TRBJ2-7; 10 nucleotides match TRBD1. V was clipped by 4 bases and J by 7 bases; unmatched bases: 10. The V gene's germline CDR1 is SNHLY and CDR2 FYNNEI. This CDR3 spans 15 amino acids. In nucleotides, the CDR3 is TGTGCCAGCAGTGTTGACAGGGGGCGACGGAAGGAGCAGTACTTC. This codes for CASSVDRGRRKEQYF.

The chain joins TRBV28 to TRBJ1-2, with TRBD1 identical over 8 bases. The junction had 7 bases not matched to a gene; V was cut back by 7 bases and J by 0 bases. Germline values: CDR1 MDHEN, CDR2 SYDVKM. The CDR3 is 15 amino acids. The CDR3 loop is CASIPGQGPNYGYTF. The DNA for the CDR3 is TGTGCCAGCATTCCTGGACAGGGACCTAACTATGGCTACACCTTC.

As to this clone: This CDR3 is also generated by other DNA sequences in the sample. The chain joins TRBV4-1 to TRBJ1-1, with TRBD1 matching over 7 bases. The V gene end was trimmed by 2 bases and the J gene end by 8 bases; junction bases not matched to a gene: 11. The CDR3 spans 15 residues. Germline V CDR1 and CDR2: MGHRA, YSYEKL. CDR3 DNA sequence: TGCGCCAGCAGCCAACCCACGACAGGGAAGGTAGAAGCTTTCTTT. Its translation is CASSQPTTGKVEAFF.

Only a few counts were recorded for this clone. The chain recombines TRBV29-1 with TRBJ1-2; tentative D call: TRBD1 (6 bases). The V end lost 3 bases, the J end lost 2 bases, and 10 bases lay between the germline ends. The CDR3 contains 13 residues. CDR1 is SQVTM, CDR2 ANQGSEA, per germline. The CDR3 loop reads CSVDRTGNYGYTF. The DNA for the CDR3 is TGCAGCGTTGATAGAACAGGGAACTATGGCTACACCTTC.

The V and J genes are TRBV28 and TRBJ2-7; no clear D. V lost 5 bases and J lost 0, with 17 bases in between. CDR3 size: 16 residues. CDR1 and CDR2 from the germline V gene are MDHEN and SYDVKM. This CDR3 reads CASSLTLTSFSYEQYF. In DNA, the CDR3 is TGTGCCAGCAGTCTAACCCTGACATCCTTCTCCTACGAGCAGTACTTC.

The CDR3 region is CASSYSYLDTQYF. The CDR3, as DNA: TGTGCCAGCAGTTACTCGTATCTCGATACGCAGTATTTT. The chain uses TRBV6-6 and TRBJ2-3; no clear D. Germline CDR1 reads MNHNY; CDR2 reads SVGAGI (reference sequence). V was trimmed by 0 bases and J by 6 bases, leaving 7 bases between them. The CDR3 length is 13 residues.

This clone showed up just a few times. The chain joins TRBV5-4 to TRBJ2-6; D remains unclear. Germline-derived CDR1 and CDR2 are SGHNT and YYREEE (reference sequence). The V and J ends lost 2 bases and 1 base respectively, with 4 bases between them. This CDR3 is 14 amino acids long. CDR3 residues: CASSLQSGANVLTF. In DNA, the CDR3 is TGTGCCAGCAGCTTACAGTCTGGGGCCAACGTCCTGACTTTC.

The chain combines TRBV7-6 with TRBJ1-1; tentative D call: TRBD1 (5 bases). Germline CDR1 SGHVS, CDR2 FNYEAQ. The CDR3 extends over 13 amino acids. V shed 5 bases and J shed 6 bases, with 13 bases lying between them. The CDR3 here is CASSPSGSPEAFF. Here the CDR3 DNA reads TGTGCCAGCAGCCCCTCAGGGTCCCCTGAAGCTTTCTTT.

The chain uses TRBV7-9 and TRBJ2-2, with 7 bases fitting TRBD2. V lost 6 bases and J lost 3; bases outside the gene matches: 4. The CDR3 is 14 residues long. CDR1 SEHNR and CDR2 FQNEAQ come from the germline V gene (reference sequence). The CDR3 loop reads CASRSGGYTGELFF. The CDR3 DNA reads as TGTGCCAGCAGGTCCGGGGGGTACACCGGGGAGCTGTTTTTT. The full variable domain, in which reference TRBV7-9 and TRBJ2-2 provide the parts outside the CDR3, is DTGVSQNPRHKITKRGQNVTFRCDPISEHNRLYWYRQTLGQGPEFLTYFQNEAQLEKSRLLSDRFSAERPKGSFSTLEIQRTEQGDSAMYLCASRSGGYTGELFFGEGSRLTVL.

V usage is TRBV6-5 and J usage is TRBJ1-6, with a tentative D call TRBD1 (6 bases). With 6 bases removed from V and 2 bases from J, the gap between germline ends came to 11 bases. Germline CDR1 is MNHEY and CDR2 is SVGAGI. This CDR3 region has 15 residues. This chain's CDR3 is CASSPGGTYNSPLHF. CDR3 nucleotides: TGTGCCAGCAGCCCGGGGGGCACCTATAATTCACCCCTCCACTTT.

J is TRBJ2-2 and V is TRBV27; 8 bases are a match to TRBD1. The V gene end was trimmed by 7 bases and the J gene end by 5 bases; junction bases not matched to a gene: 9. The CDR3 consists of 15 residues. Germline-derived CDR1 and CDR2 are MNHEY and SMNVEV (reference sequence). CDR3 in amino acids: CASTVDRVRTGELFF. CDR3 sequence (DNA): TGTGCCAGCACCGTGGACAGGGTGAGGACCGGGGAGCTGTTTTTT.

This chain joins TRBV18 and TRBJ2-3; maybe TRBD1 (6 bases). CDR1 and CDR2 from the germline V gene are KGHSH and LQKENI. The CDR3 sequence is 16 residues long. Between the trimmed V and J ends, which lost 4 bases and 4 bases, there was a span of 18 bases. The CDR3 region is CASSLQGLGAADTQYF. The CDR3 nucleotides read TGTGCCAGCTCACTTCAGGGGTTAGGGGCCGCAGATACGCAGTATTTT.

The chain carries TRBV21-1 and TRBJ2-3; TRBD1 is taken as the D call from the table, unchecked against the DNA. TRBV21-1 is annotated as a pseudogene. This CDR3 comprises 18 residues. CDR3 loop: CASSKGRGGTGGTDTQYF. The CDR3 DNA reads TGTGCCAGCAGCAAAGGGAGGGGCGGGACAGGGGGCACAGATACGCAGTATTTT.

This chain uses TRBV7-6 with TRBJ1-6; D remains ambiguous. The CDR3 length is 12 residues. V was pared by 2 bases and J by 7 bases, with 3 bases between. Germline V gene lookup returns CDR1 SGHVS and CDR2 FNYEAQ. The CDR3 spells CASSLQNSPLHF. CDR3 coding DNA: TGTGCCAGCAGCTTACAAAATTCACCCCTCCACTTT.

CDR3 nucleotides: TGTGCCAGCAGGATCGGACAGGACAGCTCCTACAATGAGCAGTTCTTC. This codes for CASRIGQDSSYNEQFF. The chain carries TRBV11-1 and TRBJ2-1; 7 bases fit TRBD1. The length of the CDR3 is 16 residues. The V gene's germline CDR1 is SGHAT and CDR2 FQDESV (reference sequence). V shed 6 bases and J 0 bases; nucleotides not matched to a gene: 8.

The V gene is TRBV7-2, the J gene TRBJ2-3; perhaps TRBD2 as D (5 bases). Germline V gene lookup returns CDR1 SGHTA and CDR2 FQGNSA. The CDR3 spans 15 residues. V was pared by 1 base and J by 2 bases, with 10 bases between. The CDR3 bases are TGTGCCAGCAGCTTAGGCGGGCCTCTCACAGATACGCAGTATTTT. Translated: CASSLGGPLTDTQYF.

The gene calls are TRBV11-2 and TRBJ2-7; the D gene is possibly TRBD1 (6 bases). The germline V and J ends were trimmed by 0 bases and 3 bases, with 12 bases remaining between them. Germline-derived CDR1 and CDR2 are SGHAT and FQNNGV. The CDR3 loop spans 15 amino acids. The CDR3 region has the DNA TGTGCCAGCAGCTTAGAAACAGGGTCCCTCTACGAGCAGTACTTC. Translated, it gives CASSLETGSLYEQYF. Together with reference TRBV11-2 and TRBJ2-7, the CDR3 gives the full variable domain: EAGVAQSPRYKIIEKRQSVAFWCNPISGHATLYWYQQILGQGPKLLIQFQNNGVVDDSQLPKDRFSAERLKGVDSTLKIQPAKLEDSAVYLCASSLETGSLYEQYFGPGTRLTVT.

This clone showed up just once. The rearrangement joins TRBV28 to TRBJ2-7, with D perhaps matching TRBD2 (7 bases). CDR1 and CDR2 from the germline V gene are MDHEN and SYDVKM. V was shortened by 3 bases and J by 7 bases, with 13 bases between the two germline ends. CDR3 length: 13 amino acids. CDR3 nucleotides: TGTGCCAGCAGTTTGGGAGGGGGTCGGGAGCAGTACTTC. Translated: CASSLGGGREQYF. Full variable domain (rest looked up from reference TRBV28 and TRBJ2-7): DVKVTQSSRYLVKRTGEKVFLECVQDMDHENMFWYRQDPGLGLRLIYFSYDVKMKEKGDIPEGYSVSREKKERFSLILESASTNQTSMYLCASSLGGGREQYFGPGTRLTVT.

The chain recombines TRBV2 with TRBJ2-5; TRBD2 agrees at 9 bases. Germline V CDR1 and CDR2: SNHLY, FYNNEI. This CDR3 is 16 amino acids long. The trim removed 1 base at V and 5 bases at J, leaving 8 bases unmatched. CDR3 nucleotides: TGTGCCAGCAGTGAAGAGGAGGCTAGCGGGGCTGAGACCCAGTACTTC. It is translated as CASSEEEASGAETQYF.